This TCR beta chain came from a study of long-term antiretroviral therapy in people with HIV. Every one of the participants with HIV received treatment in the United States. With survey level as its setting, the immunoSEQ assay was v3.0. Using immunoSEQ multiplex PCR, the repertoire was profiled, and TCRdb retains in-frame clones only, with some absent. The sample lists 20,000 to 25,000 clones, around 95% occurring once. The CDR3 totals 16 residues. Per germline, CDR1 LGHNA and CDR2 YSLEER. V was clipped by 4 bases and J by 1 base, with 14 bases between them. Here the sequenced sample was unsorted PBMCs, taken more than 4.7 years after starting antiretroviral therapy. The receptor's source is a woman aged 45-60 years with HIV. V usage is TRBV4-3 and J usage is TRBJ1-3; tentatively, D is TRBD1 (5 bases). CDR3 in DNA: TGCGCCAGCAGCCCGGGGCCAGGTATATCTGGAAACACCATATATTTT. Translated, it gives CASSPGPGISGNTIYF.